The T cell receptor beta chain described here comes from a study of blood T cells in healthy people across ages. Using a J-beta primer mix together with a sample-barcoded 5' primer, a second PCR was run for roughly 6 to 11 cycles. TCRdb re-called the 5' RACE reads through MiXCR, storing one row per CDR3 protein. The sample records 800,000 or so distinct CDR3 sequences, 25% being singletons. This clonotype was counted between two and nine times. Per germline, CDR1 GTSNPN and CDR2 SVGIG (reference sequence). The V gene lost 4 bases and the J gene lost 2 bases, with 11 bases spanning the gap. The CDR3 runs to 13 residues. This same sample was also taken into another study, of T cells of mothers and their children.

This clonotype was sampled from a boy aged 5-17 years in good health. The chain has TRBV30 and TRBJ1-2, with D possibly TRBD1 on 6 matching bases. Sequencing used blood. In DNA, the CDR3 is TGTGCCTGGACTCGACAGGCAAACTATGGCTACACCTTC. This codes for CAWTRQANYGYTF.